A single T cell receptor (beta chain) is shown here with its context. The antigen remains undetermined. V was clipped by 3 bases and J by 3 bases, with 6 bases between them. The CDR3 is made up of 12 amino acids. CDR1 and CDR2 from the germline V gene are SNHLY and FYNNEI. Method: immunoSEQ multiplex PCR; TCRdb's copy keeps in-frame clones and lacks some. Here the sample spans roughly 190,000 clones, over 85% being singletons. The entry originates in a study of T cell responses to AZD1222 COVID-19 vaccine. Notes on the study in general: Among the donors, most were white British and more were female, and clonal diversity was possibly underestimated. After two AZD1222 doses, spike-specific TCR breadth and depth rose versus day 0.

The chain joins TRBV2 to TRBJ2-7; D is undetermined. The source was peripheral blood, collected 28 days after the second dose of the MenACWY control vaccine. This receptor was taken from an adult who received the MenACWY meningococcal vaccine as a control. The CDR3 DNA reads as TGTGCCAGCAGTGAGGGAAGCTACGAGCAGTACTTC. Translated, it gives CASSEGSYEQYF.